The 16 T cell receptor beta chains reported below all come from one sample, sequenced in a study of blood T cells in healthy people across ages. Combining a sample-barcoded 5' primer with a J-beta primer mix, a second PCR ran for about 6 to 11 cycles. TCRdb processed the 5' RACE reads anew with MiXCR; each CDR3 protein has one entry. The sample includes more than 650,000 distinct CDR3 sequences, 20% to 25% of them seen just once. Sequences were obtained from blood. The receptors here all came from a man between 65 and 85 years old in good health.

This clonotype was recorded a few times. The CDR3 nucleotides read TGCAGTGCTAGAGATCTTCCAGGGAAACAAGAGACCCAGTACTTC. As protein: CSARDLPGKQETQYF. This rearrangement joins TRBV20-1 to TRBJ2-5; a weak D match, TRBD1 (5 bases). Germline CDR1 is DFQATT and CDR2 is SNEGSKA (reference sequence). V lost 0 bases and J lost 2, with 13 bases in between. The CDR3 spans 15 residues.

The chain links TRBV14 to TRBJ2-7; D not certain. The CDR3 extends over 12 amino acids. Germline CDR1 is SGHDN and CDR2 is FVKESK. Trimming removed 8 bases at V and 3 bases at J, with 11 bases between. The CDR3 reads CASSETNYEQYF. CDR3 nucleotides: TGTGCCAGCTCGGAAACCAACTACGAGCAGTACTTC.

This sequence joins TRBV29-1 and TRBJ2-5, with 7 bases lining up with TRBD1. The J call may not be correct, given that the DNA end is closer to TRBJ2-7. The germline V gene has CDR1 SQVTM and CDR2 ANQGSEA. This CDR3 is 13 amino acids long. The CDR3 region is CSVYLQGAYEQYF. The CDR3 DNA reads as TGCAGCGTCTACTTGCAGGGGGCCTACGAGCAGTACTTC.

This chain joins TRBV4-3 and TRBJ2-5, with D unclear. V dropped 1 base and J dropped 5 bases, with 14 bases sitting between them. CDR1 LGHNA and CDR2 YSLEER come from the germline V gene. The CDR3 covers 15 residues. The CDR3 DNA reads TGCGCCAGCAGCCAAGGGTTTTCTAACCGGGAGACCCAGTACTTC. Its translation: CASSQGFSNRETQYF.

This chain links TRBV5-1 with TRBJ1-4; possible D gene TRBD1, 6 bases. The CDR3 length is 15 residues. Germline V lookup: CDR1 SGHRS, CDR2 YFSETQ. Trimming removed 0 bases from V and 2 bases from J, with 8 bases in between. CDR3 residues: CASSLEGHTNEKLFF. The CDR3 nucleotides read TGCGCCAGCAGCTTGGAGGGACACACTAATGAAAAACTGTTTTTT.

CDR3 nucleotides: TGTGCCAGCAGCTTATACGGGGGGTTCCAAGAGACCCAGTACTTC. Protein: CASSLYGGFQETQYF. The rearrangement joins TRBV7-2 to TRBJ2-5; 7 nucleotides line up with TRBD2. J was trimmed by 1 base and V by 2 bases; bases with no gene match: 4. Per the germline V gene, CDR1 is SGHTA and CDR2 is FQGNSA. The CDR3 consists of 15 residues.

The chain joins TRBV15 to TRBJ2-4; perhaps TRBD1 as D (6 bases). The germline V gene has CDR1 LNHNV and CDR2 YYDKDF (reference sequence). Trimming pared 4 bases from V and 12 bases from J, leaving 16 bases between. The CDR3 contains 13 residues. CDR3 nucleotide sequence: TGTGCCACCAGCAAAAACAGGGAGCGGACTCAGTACTTC. Protein: CATSKNRERTQYF.

In the case of this clonotype: A junction end diverges from the germline sequence, so it may reflect a read error. The rearrangement uses TRBV5-1 and TRBJ2-4; D ambiguous. The CDR3 contains 14 residues. Germline CDR1 SGHRS, CDR2 YFSETQ. For the CDR3, the DNA is TGCGCCACCAGCCTCGGAACCACAAAAAACATTCAGTACTTC. Its translation is CATSLGTTKNIQYF.

The chain is built from TRBV29-1 and TRBJ2-6; no clear D gene. CDR3 length: 12 residues. Trimming left V 7 bases short and J 0 bases short, with 4 bases between. Germline assignment: CDR1 SQVTM and CDR2 ANQGSEA. The CDR3 protein is CSALSGANVLTF. The CDR3 DNA reads as TGCAGCGCTCTCTCTGGGGCCAACGTCCTGACTTTC.

This clonotype has just a few counts. The genes are TRBV2 and TRBJ1-1; no reliable D call. V was trimmed by 7 bases and J by 0 bases, leaving 12 bases between them. The CDR3 is 14 residues long. Germline-derived CDR1 and CDR2 are SNHLY and FYNNEI. DNA of the CDR3: TGTGCCAGCATCAACCCCCCGGTGAACACTGAAGCTTTCTTT. Encoded protein: CASINPPVNTEAFF.

This clonotype was seen a handful of times. The chain recombines TRBV7-8 with TRBJ2-5; D possibly matches TRBD1 or TRBD2 (5 bases each). The V end was cut by 3 bases, the J end by 5 bases, with 16 bases between. Germline CDR1 is SGHVS and CDR2 is FQNEAQ. This CDR3 is built from 15 residues. As DNA, the CDR3 is TGTGCCAGCAGCTTTGGGCCGGGGCATACTGAGACCCAGTACTTC. Its translation is CASSFGPGHTETQYF. Combining the CDR3 with reference TRBV7-8 and TRBJ2-5 gives the whole variable domain GAGVSQSPRYKVAKRGQDVALRCDPISGHVSLFWYQQALGQGPEFLTYFQNEAQLDKSGLPSDRFFAERPEGSVSTLKIQRTQQEDSAVYLCASSFGPGHTETQYFGPGTRLLVL.

The chain couples TRBV5-1 to TRBJ2-1; a possible D gene is TRBD1 (5 bases). The germline V gene encodes CDR1 SGHRS and CDR2 YFSETQ. Trimming cost V 3 bases and J 7 bases, with 17 bases left between them. The CDR3 covers 15 residues. The CDR3 loop reads CASSWTRMTENEQFF. CDR3 bases: TGCGCCAGCAGCTGGACCCGCATGACAGAGAATGAGCAGTTCTTC. Together with reference TRBV5-1 and TRBJ2-1, the CDR3 gives the full variable domain: KAGVTQTPRYLIKTRGQQVTLSCSPISGHRSVSWYQQTPGQGLQFLFEYFSETQRNKGNFPGRFSGRQFSNSRSEMNVSTLELGDSALYLCASSWTRMTENEQFFGPGTRLTVL.

The genes are TRBV18 and TRBJ2-5; 8 nucleotides align to TRBD1. The J call may be incorrect, as the DNA end agrees better with TRBJ2-1. The CDR3 is 13 residues long. Germline assignment: CDR1 KGHSH and CDR2 LQKENI. CDR3 in DNA: TGTGCCAGCTCCGAGACAGGGGTCAATGAGCAGTTCTTC. Its translation is CASSETGVNEQFF.

This clonotype was seen more than once but under ten times. The chain links TRBV5-1 to TRBJ2-5, with unresolved D. The CDR3 is 16 residues long. The germline CDR1 and CDR2 sequences are SGHRS and YFSETQ. V dropped 0 bases and J dropped 5 bases, with 17 bases sitting between them. The CDR3 loop reads CASSLGLVAEGETQYF. CDR3 bases: TGCGCCAGCAGCTTGGGATTAGTGGCAGAAGGGGAGACCCAGTACTTC.

This clonotype was counted between two and nine times. The chain recombines TRBV5-1 with TRBJ1-3; D unclear. Germline V gene lookup returns CDR1 SGHRS and CDR2 YFSETQ. Trimming removed 4 bases at V and 0 bases at J, with 11 bases between. This CDR3 comprises 15 residues. CDR3 sequence: CASSPTAASGNTIYF. Written as DNA, the CDR3 is TGCGCCAGCAGCCCCACGGCGGCCTCTGGAAACACCATATATTTT. Full variable domain (missing parts from reference TRBV5-1 and TRBJ1-3): KAGVTQTPRYLIKTRGQQVTLSCSPISGHRSVSWYQQTPGQGLQFLFEYFSETQRNKGNFPGRFSGRQFSNSRSEMNVSTLELGDSALYLCASSPTAASGNTIYFGEGSWLTVV.

The rearrangement links TRBV28 to TRBJ2-2; a weak D match, TRBD2 (5 bases). Germline V gene sequence: CDR1 MDHEN, CDR2 SYDVKM. The V and J ends lost 7 bases and 3 bases respectively, with 12 bases between them. This CDR3 has 14 amino acids. This CDR3 reads CASKRSGDTGELFF. The CDR3 nucleotides are TGTGCCAGCAAGCGGAGCGGCGACACCGGGGAGCTGTTTTTT. The full variable domain, rest sourced from reference TRBV28 and TRBJ2-2, is DVKVTQSSRYLVKRTGEKVFLECVQDMDHENMFWYRQDPGLGLRLIYFSYDVKMKEKGDIPEGYSVSREKKERFSLILESASTNQTSMYLCASKRSGDTGELFFGEGSRLTVL.